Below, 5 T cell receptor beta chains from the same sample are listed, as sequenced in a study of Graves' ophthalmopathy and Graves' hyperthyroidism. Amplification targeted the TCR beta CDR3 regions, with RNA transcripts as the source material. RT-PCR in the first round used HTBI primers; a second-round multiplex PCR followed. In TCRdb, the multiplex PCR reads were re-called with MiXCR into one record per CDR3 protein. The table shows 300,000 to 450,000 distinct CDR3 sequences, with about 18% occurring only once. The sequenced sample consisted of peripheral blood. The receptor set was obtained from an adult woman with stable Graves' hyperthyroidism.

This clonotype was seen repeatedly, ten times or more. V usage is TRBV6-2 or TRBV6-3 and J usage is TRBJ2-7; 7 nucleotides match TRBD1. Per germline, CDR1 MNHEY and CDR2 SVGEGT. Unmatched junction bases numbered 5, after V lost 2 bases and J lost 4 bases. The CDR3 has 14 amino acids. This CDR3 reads CASSYMDRIYEQYF. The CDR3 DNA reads TGTGCCAGCAGTTACATGGACAGGATTTACGAGCAGTACTTC.

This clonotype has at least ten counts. CDR3 amino acids: CASSSGQGASPLHF. For the CDR3, the DNA is TGTGCCAGCAGCAGCGGACAGGGGGCTTCACCCCTCCACTTT. The V call is TRBV28, the J call TRBJ1-6, with TRBD1 matching over 11 bases. The CDR3 extends over 14 amino acids. Germline V gene sequence: CDR1 MDHEN, CDR2 SYDVKM. V lost 6 bases and J lost 9; bases outside the gene matches: 4.

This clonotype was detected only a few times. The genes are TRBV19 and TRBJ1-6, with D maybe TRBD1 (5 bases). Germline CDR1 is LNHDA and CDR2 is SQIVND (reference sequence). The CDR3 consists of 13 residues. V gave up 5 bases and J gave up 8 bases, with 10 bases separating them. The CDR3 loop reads CASSRGGDSPLHF. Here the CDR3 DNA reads TGTGCCAGTAGTCGCGGGGGGGATTCACCCCTCCACTTT.

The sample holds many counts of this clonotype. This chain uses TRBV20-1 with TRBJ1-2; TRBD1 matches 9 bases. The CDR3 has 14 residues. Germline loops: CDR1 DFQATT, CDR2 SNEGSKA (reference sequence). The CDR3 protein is CGVLPGQGRDGYTF. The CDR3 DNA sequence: TGCGGAGTGCTACCGGGACAGGGTAGAGATGGCTACACCTTC.

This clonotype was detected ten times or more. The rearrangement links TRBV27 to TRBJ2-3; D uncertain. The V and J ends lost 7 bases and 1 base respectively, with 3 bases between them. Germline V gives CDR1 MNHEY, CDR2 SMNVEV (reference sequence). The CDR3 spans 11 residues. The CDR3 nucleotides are TGTGCCAGCACGGGCACAGATACGCAGTATTTT. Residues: CASTGTDTQYF.